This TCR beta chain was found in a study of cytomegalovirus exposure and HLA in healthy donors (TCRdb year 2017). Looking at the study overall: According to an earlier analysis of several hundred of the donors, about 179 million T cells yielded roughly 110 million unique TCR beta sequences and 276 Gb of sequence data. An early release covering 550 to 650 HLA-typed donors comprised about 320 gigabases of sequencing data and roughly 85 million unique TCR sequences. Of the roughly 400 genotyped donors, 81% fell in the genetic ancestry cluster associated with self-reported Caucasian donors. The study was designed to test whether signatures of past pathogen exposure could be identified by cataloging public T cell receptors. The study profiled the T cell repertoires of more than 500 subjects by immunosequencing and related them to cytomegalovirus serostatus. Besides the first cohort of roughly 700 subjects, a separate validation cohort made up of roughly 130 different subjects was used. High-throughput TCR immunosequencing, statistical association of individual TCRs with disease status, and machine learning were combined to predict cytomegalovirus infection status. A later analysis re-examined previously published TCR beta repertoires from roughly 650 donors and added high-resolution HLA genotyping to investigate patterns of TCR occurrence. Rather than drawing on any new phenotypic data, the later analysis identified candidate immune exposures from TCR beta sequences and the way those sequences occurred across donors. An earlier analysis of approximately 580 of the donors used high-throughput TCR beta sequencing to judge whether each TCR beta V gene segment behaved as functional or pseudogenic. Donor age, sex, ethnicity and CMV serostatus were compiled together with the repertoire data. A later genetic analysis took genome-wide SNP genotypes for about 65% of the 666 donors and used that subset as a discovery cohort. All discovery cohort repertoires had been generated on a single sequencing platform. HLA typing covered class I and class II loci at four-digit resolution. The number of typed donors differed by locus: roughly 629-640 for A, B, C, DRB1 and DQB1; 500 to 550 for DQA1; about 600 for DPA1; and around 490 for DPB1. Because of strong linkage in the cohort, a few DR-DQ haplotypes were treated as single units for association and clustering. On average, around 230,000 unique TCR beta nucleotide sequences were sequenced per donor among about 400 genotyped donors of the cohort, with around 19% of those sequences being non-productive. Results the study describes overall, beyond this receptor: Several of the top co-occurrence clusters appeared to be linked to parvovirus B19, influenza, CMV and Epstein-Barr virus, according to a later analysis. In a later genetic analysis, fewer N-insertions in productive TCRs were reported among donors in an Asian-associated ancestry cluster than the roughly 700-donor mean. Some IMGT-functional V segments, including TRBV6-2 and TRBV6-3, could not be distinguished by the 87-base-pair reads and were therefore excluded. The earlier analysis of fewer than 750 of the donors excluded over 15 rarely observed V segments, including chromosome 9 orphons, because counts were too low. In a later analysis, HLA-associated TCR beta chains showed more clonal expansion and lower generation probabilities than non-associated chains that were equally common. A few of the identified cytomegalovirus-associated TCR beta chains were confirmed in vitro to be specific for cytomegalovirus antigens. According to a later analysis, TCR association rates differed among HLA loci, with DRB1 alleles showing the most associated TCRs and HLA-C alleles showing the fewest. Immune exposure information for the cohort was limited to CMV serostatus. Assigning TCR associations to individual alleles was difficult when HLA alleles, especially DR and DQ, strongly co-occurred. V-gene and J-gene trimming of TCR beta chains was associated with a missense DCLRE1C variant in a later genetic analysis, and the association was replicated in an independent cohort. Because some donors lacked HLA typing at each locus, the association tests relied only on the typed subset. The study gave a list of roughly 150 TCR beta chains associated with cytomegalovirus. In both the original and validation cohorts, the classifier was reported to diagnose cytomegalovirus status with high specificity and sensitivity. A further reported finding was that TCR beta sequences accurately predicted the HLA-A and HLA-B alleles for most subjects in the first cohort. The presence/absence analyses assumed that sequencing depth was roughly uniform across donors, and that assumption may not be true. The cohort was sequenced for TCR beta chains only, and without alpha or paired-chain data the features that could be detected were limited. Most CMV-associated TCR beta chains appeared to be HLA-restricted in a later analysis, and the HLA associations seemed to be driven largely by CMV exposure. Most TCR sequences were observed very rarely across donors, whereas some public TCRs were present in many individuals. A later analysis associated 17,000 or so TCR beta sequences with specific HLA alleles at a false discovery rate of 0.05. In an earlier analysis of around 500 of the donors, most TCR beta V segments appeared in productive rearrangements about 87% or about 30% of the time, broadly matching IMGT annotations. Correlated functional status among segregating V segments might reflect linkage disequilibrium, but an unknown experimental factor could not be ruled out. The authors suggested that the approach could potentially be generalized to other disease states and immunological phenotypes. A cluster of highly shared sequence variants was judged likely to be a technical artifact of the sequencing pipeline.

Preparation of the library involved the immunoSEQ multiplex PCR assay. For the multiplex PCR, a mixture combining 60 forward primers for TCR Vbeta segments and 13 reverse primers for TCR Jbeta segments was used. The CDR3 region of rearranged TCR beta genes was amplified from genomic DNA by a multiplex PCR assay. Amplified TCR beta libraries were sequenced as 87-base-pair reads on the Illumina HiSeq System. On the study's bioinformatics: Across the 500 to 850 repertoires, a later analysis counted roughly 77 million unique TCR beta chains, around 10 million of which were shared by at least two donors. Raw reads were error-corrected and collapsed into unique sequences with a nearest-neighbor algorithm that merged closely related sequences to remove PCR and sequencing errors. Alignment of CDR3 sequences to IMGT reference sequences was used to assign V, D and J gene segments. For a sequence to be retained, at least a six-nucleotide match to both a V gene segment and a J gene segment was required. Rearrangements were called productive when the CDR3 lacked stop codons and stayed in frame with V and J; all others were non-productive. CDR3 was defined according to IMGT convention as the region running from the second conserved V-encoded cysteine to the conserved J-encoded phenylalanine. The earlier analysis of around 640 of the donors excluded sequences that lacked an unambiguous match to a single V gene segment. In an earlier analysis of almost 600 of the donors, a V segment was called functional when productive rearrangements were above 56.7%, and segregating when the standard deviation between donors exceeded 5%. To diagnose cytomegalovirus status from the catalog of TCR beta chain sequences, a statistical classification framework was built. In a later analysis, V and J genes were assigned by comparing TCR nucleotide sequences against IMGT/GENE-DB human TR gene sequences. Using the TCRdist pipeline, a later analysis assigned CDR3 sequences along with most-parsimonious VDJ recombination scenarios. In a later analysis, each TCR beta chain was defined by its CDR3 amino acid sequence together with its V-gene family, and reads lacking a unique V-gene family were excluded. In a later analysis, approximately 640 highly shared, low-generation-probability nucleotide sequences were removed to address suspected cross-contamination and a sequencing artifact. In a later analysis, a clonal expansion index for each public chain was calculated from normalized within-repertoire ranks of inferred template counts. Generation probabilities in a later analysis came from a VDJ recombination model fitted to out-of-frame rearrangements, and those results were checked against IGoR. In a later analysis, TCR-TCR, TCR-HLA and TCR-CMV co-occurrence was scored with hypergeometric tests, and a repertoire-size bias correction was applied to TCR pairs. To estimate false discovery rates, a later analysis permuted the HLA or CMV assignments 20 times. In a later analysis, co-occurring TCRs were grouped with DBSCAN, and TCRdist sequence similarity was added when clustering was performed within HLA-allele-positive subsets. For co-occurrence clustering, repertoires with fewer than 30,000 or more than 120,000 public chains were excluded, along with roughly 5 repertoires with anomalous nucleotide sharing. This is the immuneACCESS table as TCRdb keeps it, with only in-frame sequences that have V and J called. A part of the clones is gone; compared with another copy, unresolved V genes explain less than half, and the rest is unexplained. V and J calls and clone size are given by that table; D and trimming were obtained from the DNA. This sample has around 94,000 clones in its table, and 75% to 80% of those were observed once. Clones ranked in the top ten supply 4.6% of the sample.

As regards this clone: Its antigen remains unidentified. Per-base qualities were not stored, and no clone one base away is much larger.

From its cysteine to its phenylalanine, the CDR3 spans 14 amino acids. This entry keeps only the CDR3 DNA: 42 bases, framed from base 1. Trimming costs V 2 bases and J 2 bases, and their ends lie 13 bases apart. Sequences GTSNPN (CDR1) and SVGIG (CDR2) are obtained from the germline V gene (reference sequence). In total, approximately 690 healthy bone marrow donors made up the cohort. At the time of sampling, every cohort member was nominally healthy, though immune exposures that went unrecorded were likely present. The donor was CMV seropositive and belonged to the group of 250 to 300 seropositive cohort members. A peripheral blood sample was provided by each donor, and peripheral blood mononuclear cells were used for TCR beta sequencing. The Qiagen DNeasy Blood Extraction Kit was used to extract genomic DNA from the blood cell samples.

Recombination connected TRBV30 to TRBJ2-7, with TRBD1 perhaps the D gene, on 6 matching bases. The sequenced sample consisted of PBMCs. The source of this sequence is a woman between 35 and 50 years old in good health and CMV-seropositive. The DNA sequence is TGTGCCTGGAGTTCCACAGGGAAACCCTACGAGCAGTACTTC. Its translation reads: CAWSSTGKPYEQYF.